The clone carrying this TCR beta chain appeared many times. The antigen remains undetermined. This sample stems from a study of T cells after yellow fever vaccination. Trimming shortened V by 5 bases and J by 5 bases, and 23 bases separated the two germline ends. The CDR3 runs 17 residues. The germline V gene encodes CDR1 SGHTA and CDR2 FQGTGA. Overall study findings and caveats: Booster sampling recovered most clones from primary vaccination (approximately 96% CD4, just over 85% CD8). Clonotypes shared by both compartments, CD4 and CD8, made up a small share.

TCRdb re-called the 5' RACE reads with MiXCR, one entry per CDR3 protein. Among under 150,000 distinct CDR3 sequences, 7% to 9% were seen once, and the ten largest hold 0.55% to 0.9%. The sample in question was CD4+ T cells sorted from PBMCs, obtained 5 days after the yellow fever booster vaccination. The receptor's source is a man younger than 40 who received the YFV17D yellow fever vaccine. The rearrangement joins TRBV7-3 to TRBJ2-3, with a possible D match to TRBD1 (8 bases). This chain's CDR3 is CASSTRTGMIAGDTQYF. The CDR3, as DNA: TGTGCCAGCAGCACAAGGACAGGGATGATAGCGGGAGATACGCAGTATTTT.